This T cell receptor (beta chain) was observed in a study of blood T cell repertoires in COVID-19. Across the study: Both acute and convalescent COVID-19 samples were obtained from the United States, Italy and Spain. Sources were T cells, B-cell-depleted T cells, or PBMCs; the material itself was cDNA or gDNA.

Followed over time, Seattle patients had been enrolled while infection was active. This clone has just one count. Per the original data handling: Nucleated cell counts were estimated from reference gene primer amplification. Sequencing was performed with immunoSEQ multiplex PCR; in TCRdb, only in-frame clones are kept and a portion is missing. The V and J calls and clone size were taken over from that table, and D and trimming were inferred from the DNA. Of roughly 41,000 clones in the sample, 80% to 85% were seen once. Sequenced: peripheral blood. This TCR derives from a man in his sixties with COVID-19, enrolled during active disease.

The CDR3 region has the DNA TGTGCCATCAGTGAGTCGAACAGGGTGGGGACCGGGGAGCTGTTTTTT. Encoded protein: CAISESNRVGTGELFF. This chain connects TRBV10-3 to TRBJ2-2; D is perhaps TRBD1 (6 bases). There are 16 residues in the CDR3. The germline V and J ends were trimmed by 0 bases and 5 bases, with 13 bases remaining between them. Per germline, CDR1 ENHRY and CDR2 SYGVKD.